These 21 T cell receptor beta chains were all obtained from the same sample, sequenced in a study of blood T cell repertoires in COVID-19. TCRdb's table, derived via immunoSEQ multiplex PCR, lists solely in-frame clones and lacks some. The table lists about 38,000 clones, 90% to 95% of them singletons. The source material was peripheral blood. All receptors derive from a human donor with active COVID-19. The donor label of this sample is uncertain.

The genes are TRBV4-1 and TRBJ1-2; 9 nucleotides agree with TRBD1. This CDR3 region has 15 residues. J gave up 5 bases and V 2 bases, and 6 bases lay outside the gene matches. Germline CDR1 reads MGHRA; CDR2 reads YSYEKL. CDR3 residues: CASSQSSTGGYGYTF. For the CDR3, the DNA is TGCGCCAGCAGCCAATCTTCGACAGGGGGGTATGGCTACACCTTC.

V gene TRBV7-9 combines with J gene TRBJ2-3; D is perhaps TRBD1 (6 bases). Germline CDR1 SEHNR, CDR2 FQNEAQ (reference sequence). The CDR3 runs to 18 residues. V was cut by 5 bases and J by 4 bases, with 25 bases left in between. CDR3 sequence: CASSPNFIQGRPADTQYF. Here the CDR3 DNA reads TGTGCCAGCAGCCCAAACTTCATACAGGGACGGCCCGCAGATACGCAGTATTTT.

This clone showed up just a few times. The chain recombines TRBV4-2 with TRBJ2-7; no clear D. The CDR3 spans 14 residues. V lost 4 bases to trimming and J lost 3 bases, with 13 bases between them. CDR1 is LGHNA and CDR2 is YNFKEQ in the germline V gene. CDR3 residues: CASSPARRSYEQYF. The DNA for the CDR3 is TGTGCCAGCAGCCCTGCCCGTCGGAGCTACGAGCAGTACTTC.

CDR3 sequence reads: CASRPTGDTEAFF. The CDR3 DNA is TGTGCCAGCAGGCCAACAGGCGACACTGAAGCTTTCTTT. The chain joins TRBV6-1 to TRBJ1-1, with D perhaps matching TRBD1 (5 bases). This CDR3 is 13 amino acids long. Trimming took 6 bases from V and 3 from J, leaving 11 bases between them. Germline V gene sequence: CDR1 MNHNS, CDR2 SASEGT.

CDR3 protein: CASSRQGLGEKLFF. DNA for the CDR3: TGCGCCAGCAGCCGACAGGGTTTGGGTGAAAAACTGTTTTTT. The rearrangement uses TRBV4-1 and TRBJ1-4, with 7 bases aligning to TRBD1. The CDR3 totals 14 residues. Germline CDR1 is MGHRA and CDR2 is YSYEKL. The V segment lost 4 bases and the J segment 7 bases; nucleotides outside the gene matches: 6.

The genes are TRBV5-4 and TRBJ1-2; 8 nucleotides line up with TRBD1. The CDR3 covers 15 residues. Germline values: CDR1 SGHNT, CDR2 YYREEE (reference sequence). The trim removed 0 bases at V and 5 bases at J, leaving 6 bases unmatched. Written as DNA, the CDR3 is TGTGCCAGCAGCTTGGGGACACAGGGGGTGTATGGCTACACCTTC. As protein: CASSLGTQGVYGYTF.

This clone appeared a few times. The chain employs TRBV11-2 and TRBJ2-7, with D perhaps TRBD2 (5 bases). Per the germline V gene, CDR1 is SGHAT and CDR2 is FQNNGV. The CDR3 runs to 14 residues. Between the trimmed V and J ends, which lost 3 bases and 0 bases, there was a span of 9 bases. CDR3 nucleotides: TGTGCCAGCAGCTTGTCGGGGATCTCCTACGAGCAGTACTTC. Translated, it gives CASSLSGISYEQYF.

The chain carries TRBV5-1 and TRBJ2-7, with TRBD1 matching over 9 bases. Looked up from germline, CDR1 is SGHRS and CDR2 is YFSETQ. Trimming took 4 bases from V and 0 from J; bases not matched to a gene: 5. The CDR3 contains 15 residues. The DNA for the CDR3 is TGCGCCAGCAGCACCGGACAGGGGTTCTCCTACGAGCAGTACTTC. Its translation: CASSTGQGFSYEQYF.

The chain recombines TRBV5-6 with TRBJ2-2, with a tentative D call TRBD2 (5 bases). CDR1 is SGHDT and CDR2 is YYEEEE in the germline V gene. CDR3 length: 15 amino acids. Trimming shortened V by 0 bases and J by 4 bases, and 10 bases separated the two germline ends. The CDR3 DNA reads TGTGCCAGCAGCTTGGTCGGCGGAGGCACCGGGGAGCTGTTTTTT. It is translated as CASSLVGGGTGELFF.

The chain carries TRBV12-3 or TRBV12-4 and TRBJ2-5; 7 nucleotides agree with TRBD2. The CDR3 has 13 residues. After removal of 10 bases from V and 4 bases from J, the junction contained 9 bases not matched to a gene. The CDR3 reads CATPPPGGETQYF. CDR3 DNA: TGTGCCACCCCGCCACCGGGGGGAGAGACCCAGTACTTC.

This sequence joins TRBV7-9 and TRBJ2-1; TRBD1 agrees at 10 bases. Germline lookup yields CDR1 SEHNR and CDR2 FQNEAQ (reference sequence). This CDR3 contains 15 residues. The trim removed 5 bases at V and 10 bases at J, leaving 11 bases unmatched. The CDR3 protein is CASSQLGTGVWEQFF. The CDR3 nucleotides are TGTGCCAGCAGCCAATTAGGGACAGGGGTCTGGGAGCAGTTCTTC.

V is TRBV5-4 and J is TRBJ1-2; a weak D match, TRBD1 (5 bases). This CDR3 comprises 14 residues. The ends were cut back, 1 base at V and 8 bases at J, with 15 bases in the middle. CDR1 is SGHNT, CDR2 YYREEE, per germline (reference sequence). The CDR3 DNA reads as TGTGCCAGCAGCTTGTCGGCAGGGTCGGAGGGCTACACCTTC. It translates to CASSLSAGSEGYTF. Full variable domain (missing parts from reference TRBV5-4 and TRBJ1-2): ETGVTQSPTHLIKTRGQQVTLRCSSQSGHNTVSWYQQALGQGPQFIFQYYREEENGRGNFPPRFSGLQFPNYSSELNVNALELDDSALYLCASSLSAGSEGYTFGSGTRLTVV.

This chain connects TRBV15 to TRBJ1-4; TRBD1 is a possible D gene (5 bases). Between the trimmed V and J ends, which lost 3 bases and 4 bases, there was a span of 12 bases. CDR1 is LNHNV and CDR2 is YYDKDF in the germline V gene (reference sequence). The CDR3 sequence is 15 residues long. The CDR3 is CATSREQVINEKLFF. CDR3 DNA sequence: TGTGCCACCAGCAGGGAACAGGTGATTAATGAAAAACTGTTTTTT.

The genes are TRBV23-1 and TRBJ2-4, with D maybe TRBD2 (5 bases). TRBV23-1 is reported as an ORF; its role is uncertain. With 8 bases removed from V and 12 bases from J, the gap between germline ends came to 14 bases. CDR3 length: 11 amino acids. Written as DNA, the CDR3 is TGCGCCAGCGTATCGGAGGTGGATCAGTACTTC. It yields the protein CASVSEVDQYF.

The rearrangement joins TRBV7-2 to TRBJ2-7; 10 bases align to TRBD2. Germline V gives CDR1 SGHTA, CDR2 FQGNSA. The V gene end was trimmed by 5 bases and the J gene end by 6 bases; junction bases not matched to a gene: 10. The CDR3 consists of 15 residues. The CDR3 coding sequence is TGTGCCAGCAGCGCAGCGGGGGGGCCCGTGACCGAGCAGTACTTC. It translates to CASSAAGGPVTEQYF.

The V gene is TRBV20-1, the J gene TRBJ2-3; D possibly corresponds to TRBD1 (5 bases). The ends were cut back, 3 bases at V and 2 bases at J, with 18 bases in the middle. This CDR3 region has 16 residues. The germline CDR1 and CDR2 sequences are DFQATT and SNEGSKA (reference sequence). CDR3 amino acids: CSASKGIGVPTDTQYF. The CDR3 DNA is TGCAGTGCTAGTAAGGGGATAGGGGTCCCCACAGATACGCAGTATTTT.

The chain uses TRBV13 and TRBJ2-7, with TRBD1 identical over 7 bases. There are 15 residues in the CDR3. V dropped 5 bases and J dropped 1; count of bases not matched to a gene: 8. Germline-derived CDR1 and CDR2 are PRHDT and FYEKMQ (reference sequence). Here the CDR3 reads CASSKRTGTSYEQYF. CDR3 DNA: TGTGCCAGCAGCAAACGGACAGGCACTTCCTACGAGCAGTACTTC.

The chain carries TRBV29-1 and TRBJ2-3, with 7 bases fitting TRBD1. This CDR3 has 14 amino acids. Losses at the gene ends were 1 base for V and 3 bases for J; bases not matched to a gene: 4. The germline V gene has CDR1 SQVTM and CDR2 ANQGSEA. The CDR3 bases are TGCAGCGTTGAAGGGACAGGTGAGACAGATACGCAGTATTTT. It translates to CSVEGTGETDTQYF.

The CDR3, as DNA: TGCAGCGTTGAACGTCTGAGGGGGGGGTATGGCTACACCTTC. This gives the protein CSVERLRGGYGYTF. The V and J genes are TRBV29-1 and TRBJ1-2; D is possibly TRBD1 (6 bases). V lost 2 bases to trimming and J lost 5 bases, with 15 bases between them. CDR3 size: 14 residues. Germline CDR1 is SQVTM and CDR2 is ANQGSEA.

The CDR3 loop is CASSYSDGLAGVGGELFF. The DNA for the CDR3 is TGTGCCAGCAGTTACTCGGACGGTCTAGCGGGAGTAGGCGGGGAGCTGTTTTTT. The chain joins TRBV6-2 or TRBV6-3 to TRBJ2-2; 10 nucleotides align to TRBD2. CDR3 size: 18 residues. Germline assignment: CDR1 MNHEY and CDR2 SVGEGT. The ends lost 0 bases at V and 7 bases at J; junction bases unmatched: 11.

CDR3 DNA sequence: TGTGCCAGCAGCTCACCCGGGACTAGCGGGAGGGCCAACACCGGGGAGCTGTTTTTT. Translated: CASSSPGTSGRANTGELFF. V and J are TRBV27 and TRBJ2-2; TRBD2 aligns across 16 bases. The CDR3 covers 19 residues. Germline V CDR1 and CDR2: MNHEY, SMNVEV (reference sequence). V was clipped by 6 bases and J by 2 bases; unmatched bases: 9.